The 23 T cell receptor beta chains in this list originate from one sample, sequenced in a study of PD-1 blockade in classical Hodgkin lymphoma. Relapses following autologous stem cell transplantation were seen in all patients, with brentuximab vedotin exposure varying. Generated by immunoSEQ multiplex PCR, the TCRdb table keeps only in-frame clones and is missing some. The profile covers about 18,000 clones, with 86% appearing a single time and around 13% taken by the ten largest. The specimen was peripheral blood mononuclear cells (PBMCs), collected before the second cycle of nivolumab. The origin of the receptors is a human donor with classical Hodgkin lymphoma.

The chain joins TRBV29-1 to TRBJ2-3; 8 nucleotides line up with TRBD2. Trimming cost V 7 bases and J 0 bases; bases outside gene matches: 9. This CDR3 has 15 amino acids. Looked up from germline, CDR1 is SQVTM and CDR2 is ANQGSEA. The CDR3 loop reads CSAHGGGGSTDTQYF. The CDR3 nucleotides are TGCAGCGCTCACGGCGGCGGGGGGAGCACAGATACGCAGTATTTT.

V is TRBV7-9 and J is TRBJ1-1; D is unclear. V was cut by 3 bases and J by 7 bases, with 9 bases left in between. The CDR3 runs to 12 residues. CDR1 SEHNR and CDR2 FQNEAQ come from the germline V gene (reference sequence). The CDR3 protein is CASSFGTHEAFF. The CDR3, as DNA: TGTGCCAGCAGCTTCGGTACCCATGAAGCTTTCTTT. Full variable domain (missing parts from reference TRBV7-9 and TRBJ1-1): DTGVSQNPRHKITKRGQNVTFRCDPISEHNRLYWYRQTLGQGPEFLTYFQNEAQLEKSRLLSDRFSAERPKGSFSTLEIQRTEQGDSAMYLCASSFGTHEAFFGQGTRLTVV.

As for this clone: Other DNA variants within this sample encode the same CDR3. The chain has TRBV5-1 and TRBJ1-1; no clear D. There are 14 residues in the CDR3. Germline CDR1 reads SGHRS; CDR2 reads YFSETQ. Between the trimmed V and J ends, which lost 0 bases and 1 base, there was a span of 7 bases. This chain's CDR3 is CASSLAAANTEAFF. CDR3 DNA: TGCGCCAGCAGCTTGGCGGCGGCGAACACTGAAGCTTTCTTT.

V usage is TRBV27 and J usage is TRBJ2-1; possible D gene TRBD2, 5 bases. The CDR3 runs to 17 residues. The V gene's germline CDR1 is MNHEY and CDR2 SMNVEV (reference sequence). V lost 0 bases and J lost 2, with 14 bases in between. The CDR3 spells CASSLSLSGLAYNEQFF. The DNA for the CDR3 is TGTGCCAGCAGTTTATCTCTAAGCGGTCTTGCCTACAATGAGCAGTTCTTC.

The chain couples TRBV6-9 to TRBJ1-1; TRBD1 matches at 7 bases. Losses at the gene ends were 5 bases for V and 0 bases for J; bases not matched to a gene: 15. The CDR3 sequence is 18 residues long. Per germline, CDR1 MNHGY and CDR2 SVAAGI. The CDR3 here is CASSRAGTEPHMNTEAFF. In DNA form, the CDR3 reads TGTGCCAGCAGTCGGGCCGGGACAGAGCCTCACATGAACACTGAAGCTTTCTTT.

This sequence joins TRBV4-3 and TRBJ2-6, with D unresolved. The CDR3 runs 14 residues. Germline-derived CDR1 and CDR2 are LGHNA and YSLEER. V lost 4 bases and J lost 0, with 4 bases in between. The CDR3 DNA sequence: TGCGCCAGCAGCCTCTACTCTGGGGCCAACGTCCTGACTTTC. This translates into CASSLYSGANVLTF.

The chain is built from TRBV9 and TRBJ2-2, with D maybe TRBD1 (7 bases). V was clipped by 2 bases and J by 5 bases, with 13 bases between them. Germline-derived CDR1 and CDR2 are SGDLS and YYNGEE. The CDR3 extends over 15 amino acids. CDR3 protein: CASSVLAGGTGELFF. The CDR3 DNA reads as TGTGCCAGCAGCGTTTTGGCAGGGGGGACCGGGGAGCTGTTTTTT.

CDR3 DNA sequence: TGTGCCATCAGTGAATTTAGCCGGGAGACCCAGTACTTC. Its translation is CAISEFSRETQYF. The rearrangement links TRBV10-3 to TRBJ2-5; D is ambiguous. This CDR3 is built from 13 residues. Germline V gene lookup returns CDR1 ENHRY and CDR2 SYGVKD. The V end was cut by 3 bases, the J end by 5 bases, with 10 bases between.

The rearrangement joins TRBV5-6 to TRBJ2-1, with TRBD1 matching 10 bases. The V and J ends lost 9 bases and 7 bases, in that order; junction bases with no gene match: 10. Per the germline V gene, CDR1 is SGHDT and CDR2 is YYEEEE. This CDR3 contains 14 residues. The CDR3 DNA reads TGTGCCACCTCAAGCCTGGACAGGGGGAATGAGCAGTTCTTC. It is translated as CATSSLDRGNEQFF.

The chain employs TRBV5-1 and TRBJ2-5, with D uncertain. Germline CDR1 and CDR2: SGHRS and YFSETQ. The CDR3 loop spans 15 amino acids. Trimming pared 5 bases from V and 1 base from J, leaving 15 bases between. In DNA, the CDR3 is TGCGCCAGCAGTAGGGCAGGAGTCTCCCAAGAGACCCAGTACTTC. The encoded protein is CASSRAGVSQETQYF. Drawing the rest from reference TRBV5-1 and TRBJ2-5, the complete variable domain is KAGVTQTPRYLIKTRGQQVTLSCSPISGHRSVSWYQQTPGQGLQFLFEYFSETQRNKGNFPGRFSGRQFSNSRSEMNVSTLELGDSALYLCASSRAGVSQETQYFGPGTRLLVL.

The J gene is TRBJ1-5, the V gene TRBV2, with 8 positions matching TRBD1. The CDR3 extends over 14 amino acids. V dropped 1 base and J dropped 9; count of bases not matched to a gene: 5. From germline, CDR1 is SNHLY and CDR2 FYNNEI. The CDR3 DNA is TGTGCCAGCAGTGAAGGGACAGGGAATAGGCCCCAGCATTTT. Encoded protein: CASSEGTGNRPQHF. The full variable domain, its missing parts supplied by reference TRBV2 and TRBJ1-5, is EPEVTQTPSHQVTQMGQEVILRCVPISNHLYFYWYRQILGQKVEFLVSFYNNEISEKSEIFDDQFSVERPDGSNFTLKIRSTKLEDSAMYFCASSEGTGNRPQHFGDGTRLSIL.

J is TRBJ1-4 and V is TRBV5-1; tentatively, D is TRBD1 (6 bases). CDR1 SGHRS and CDR2 YFSETQ come from the germline V gene. This CDR3 is built from 15 residues. Trimming removed 4 bases from V and 8 bases from J, with 18 bases in between. The CDR3 spells CASSVQSTGNEKLFF. The CDR3 DNA reads as TGCGCCAGCAGCGTCCAGAGCACAGGGAACGAAAAACTGTTTTTT.

The chain employs TRBV27 and TRBJ2-5; D unresolved. The V and J ends lost 4 bases and 0 bases respectively, with 6 bases between them. The CDR3 consists of 13 residues. CDR1 and CDR2 from the germline V gene are MNHEY and SMNVEV (reference sequence). The DNA of the CDR3 is TGTGCCAGCAGTTATGGGAACCAAGAGACCCAGTACTTC. Translated: CASSYGNQETQYF.

Worth noting for this clone: The sample carries other DNA sequences with the same CDR3. The CDR3 loop is CASSQDQGNYGYTF. The CDR3 bases are TGCGCCAGCAGCCAAGATCAGGGTAACTATGGCTACACCTTC. This rearrangement joins TRBV4-3 to TRBJ1-2, with D maybe TRBD1 (5 bases). There are 14 residues in the CDR3. V was clipped by 0 bases and J by 1 base, with 6 bases between them. Looked up from germline, CDR1 is LGHNA and CDR2 is YSLEER.

The chain links TRBV6-6 to TRBJ1-6, with D perhaps TRBD1 (5 bases). Trimming removed 6 bases from V and 7 bases from J, with 16 bases in between. The germline V gene encodes CDR1 MNHNY and CDR2 SVGAGI (reference sequence). CDR3 length: 15 residues. CDR3 DNA sequence: TGTGCCAGCAGCCGCCGGGGCGACGCGAATTCACCCCTCCACTTT. Its translation is CASSRRGDANSPLHF.

The chain links TRBV5-4 to TRBJ1-2; TRBD1 aligns across 7 bases. This CDR3 contains 14 residues. The V gene end was trimmed by 4 bases and the J gene end by 2 bases; junction bases not matched to a gene: 5. Germline-derived CDR1 and CDR2 are SGHNT and YYREEE (reference sequence). CDR3 sequence: CASSEGQLNYGYTF. CDR3 nucleotide sequence: TGTGCCAGCAGCGAGGGACAGTTGAACTATGGCTACACCTTC.

This sequence joins TRBV15 and TRBJ2-5; D not certain. The CDR3 runs 16 residues. Germline CDR1 and CDR2: LNHNV and YYDKDF (reference sequence). The V gene lost 0 bases and the J gene lost 7 bases, with 18 bases spanning the gap. The CDR3 region is CATSRERSSSQVTQYF. CDR3 coding DNA: TGTGCCACCAGCAGAGAACGGTCGAGTAGTCAGGTGACCCAGTACTTC.

This clone was seen more than once but under ten times. J is TRBJ1-2 and V is TRBV5-1, with 10 bases fitting TRBD1. Per the germline V gene, CDR1 is SGHRS and CDR2 is YFSETQ. The CDR3 spans 15 residues. The junction had 8 bases not matched to a gene; V was cut back by 4 bases and J by 5 bases. Here the CDR3 DNA reads TGCGCCAGCAGCCACGGGACAGGGGCGGCGTATGGCTACACCTTC. This translates into CASSHGTGAAYGYTF.

This chain uses TRBV5-1 with TRBJ2-2; D perhaps matches TRBD2 (5 bases). The CDR3 contains 13 residues. The V gene lost 4 bases and the J gene lost 7 bases, with 11 bases spanning the gap. Germline V gives CDR1 SGHRS, CDR2 YFSETQ. The CDR3 loop is CASSEAGGGELFF. DNA for the CDR3: TGCGCCAGCAGCGAGGCGGGTGGCGGGGAGCTGTTTTTT.

V and J are TRBV27 and TRBJ1-2; D remains ambiguous. The CDR3 totals 13 residues. V was cut by 5 bases and J by 2 bases, with 9 bases left in between. Germline CDR1 is MNHEY and CDR2 is SMNVEV (reference sequence). DNA for the CDR3: TGTGCCAGCAGTCCCCTTGGGAACTATGGCTACACCTTC. It codes for CASSPLGNYGYTF.

This clone is a singleton in its sample. V is TRBV7-9 and J is TRBJ2-5; TRBD2 might be the D (7 bases). From germline, CDR1 is SEHNR and CDR2 FQNEAQ (reference sequence). V was trimmed by 0 bases and J by 2 bases, leaving 16 bases between them. CDR3 length: 17 residues. The CDR3 here is CASSLAGGPQVQETQYF. CDR3 bases: TGTGCCAGCAGCTTAGCGGGGGGGCCACAGGTGCAAGAGACCCAGTACTTC.

The chain has TRBV5-1 and TRBJ2-3, with 8 nucleotides matching TRBD1. The CDR3 is 15 residues long. Trimming at V came to 4 bases and at J to 0 bases, leaving 4 bases not matched to a gene. CDR1 SGHRS and CDR2 YFSETQ come from the germline V gene. The CDR3 coding sequence is TGCGCCAGCAGCGGGACAGGCTCTAGCACAGATACGCAGTATTTT. This sequence encodes CASSGTGSSTDTQYF.

The V gene is TRBV4-3, the J gene TRBJ1-2; weak D call: TRBD1 (5 bases). Germline lookup yields CDR1 LGHNA and CDR2 YSLEER. CDR3 length equals 14 residues. Trimming took off 3 bases at V and 6 bases at J, with 14 bases between the two ends. CDR3 region: CASSQTTAGDGYTF. CDR3 nucleotides: TGCGCCAGCAGCCAGACGACAGCGGGGGATGGCTACACCTTC.